Here is one T cell receptor (beta chain) with its context. Here immunoSEQ multiplex PCR was the method, and the copy in TCRdb shows in-frame clones only, minus some. Altogether roughly 75,000 clones are present, 86% being singletons, with the ten largest covering 0.95% to 1.4%. This specimen belongs to a study of OX40 agonist ivuxolimab in advanced cancers. There are 16 residues in the CDR3. Germline assignment: CDR1 PRHDT and CDR2 FYEKMQ (reference sequence). V dropped 1 base and J dropped 4; count of bases not matched to a gene: 6. The chain recombines TRBV13 with TRBJ1-5; TRBD1 matches 8 bases. The origin of this receptor is an adult with an advanced solid tumor such as melanoma, head and neck, liver or kidney cancer. The sequences come from CD4+ or CD8+ T cells sorted from blood, collected in a trial of the OX40 agonist ivuxolimab. The CDR3 coding sequence is TGTGCCAGCAGCTTAGTAAGGCGGACAGGGAATCAGCCCCAGCATTTT. Its translation is CASSLVRRTGNQPQHF. The full variable domain, completed using reference TRBV13 and TRBJ1-5, is AAGVIQSPRHLIKEKRETATLKCYPIPRHDTVYWYQQGPGQDPQFLISFYEKMQSDKGSIPDRFSAQQFSDYHSELNMSSLELGDSALYFCASSLVRRTGNQPQHFGDGTRLSIL.